These 12 T cell receptor beta chains came from one sample sequenced in a study of T cells in women clearing cervical HPV infection. This table comes from immunoSEQ multiplex PCR, and its TCRdb copy is limited to in-frame clones, with some not included. This sample's table reports roughly 31,000 clones. Material for sequencing was blood buffy coat. These receptors came from a woman between 18 and 70 years old with a cervical HPV16 infection that either progressed to CIN3+ or cleared (not recorded which).

Details on this clone: The read ends 3 residues before the CDR3 terminus; that terminus is restored from the germline J gene. The chain uses TRBV20-1 and TRBJ2-3; no clear D gene. CDR3 length equals 16 residues. Trimming shortened V by 0 bases and J by 0 bases, and 13 bases separated the two germline ends. CDR1 is DFQATT and CDR2 is SNEGSKA in the germline V gene (reference sequence). The CDR3 sequence is CSARDPAVPSTDTQYF. CDR3 bases read: TGCAGTGCTAGAGATCCCGCAGTCCCTAGCACAGATACG.

Concerning this clone itself: Different DNA sequences within this sample yield the same CDR3. This CDR3 is CAWSPLAGGQQETAFF. CDR3 bases read: TGTGCCTGGAGTCCGCTAGCGGGGGGCCAACAAGAGACC. The V call is TRBV30, the J call TRBJ1-1; tentative D call: TRBD1 (6 bases). The read ends 3 residues before the CDR3 terminus; that terminus is restored from the germline J gene. CDR3 size: 16 residues. Germline V lookup: CDR1 GTSNPN, CDR2 SVGIG (reference sequence).

Frequency places this clone as medium-sized (0.01 to 0.1%). From the germline J gene comes the end of the CDR3, since the read stops 3 residues before it. The chain has TRBV2 and TRBJ2-7; D is possibly TRBD1 (6 bases). V lost 4 bases and J 5 bases, leaving 21 bases between the germline ends. This CDR3 spans 16 amino acids. Per the germline V gene, CDR1 is SNHLY and CDR2 is FYNNEI. The sequenced CDR3 bases are TGTGCCAGCAGTGCCCCCCGGGACAAGCCTTTCGACGAG. This translates into CASSAPRDKPFDE. The CDR3 in full is CASSAPRDKPFDEQYF.

Points on this clone: The read ends 3 residues shy of where the CDR3 ends; the end is completed using the germline J gene. This chain uses TRBV19 with TRBJ2-5; 8 nucleotides agree with TRBD2. J gave up 3 bases and V 4 bases, and 4 bases lay outside the gene matches. The CDR3 has 14 residues. Germline values: CDR1 LNHDA, CDR2 SQIVND (reference sequence). The chain's CDR3 is CASSTGTSKETQYF. Incomplete CDR3 DNA: TGTGCCAGTAGTACCGGGACTAGTAAAGAGACC.

About this clone itself: The sequenced fragment ends 3 residues before the CDR3 boundary, so the rest is inferred from the germline J gene. The gene calls are TRBV30 and TRBJ1-5; 11 nucleotides match TRBD1. Germline CDR1 GTSNPN, CDR2 SVGIG (reference sequence). This CDR3 has 15 residues. V shed 3 bases, J shed 3 bases, and the junction held 4 bases outside the gene matches. CDR3 in amino acids: CAWSRTGGSNQPQHF. The sequenced part of the CDR3 DNA is TGTGCCTGGAGCCGGACAGGGGGCTCCAATCAGCCC.

As for this clone: Read sequence stops 3 residues before the CDR3 end, and the germline J gene provides the missing end. V is TRBV2 and J is TRBJ2-4, with TRBD2 identical over 14 bases. The CDR3 is 17 residues long. CDR1 SNHLY and CDR2 FYNNEI come from the germline V gene. The CDR3 loop reads CASSAPGTSGRSVVQYF. CDR3 bases read: TGTGCCAGCAGTGCCCCTGGGACTAGCGGGAGATCTGTAGTT.

Concerning this clone itself: The read terminates 3 residues before the CDR3 end, so the remaining end is supplied by the germline J gene. This sequence joins TRBV7-9 and TRBJ2-1; D remains ambiguous. V dropped 2 bases and J dropped 6 bases, with 8 bases sitting between them. The CDR3 totals 13 residues. Germline V gene data show CDR1 as SEHNR and CDR2 as FQNEAQ (reference sequence). The part of the CDR3 DNA that was read is TGTGCCAGCAGCTTACAAGGGTTCAATGAG. Its protein is CASSLQGFNE. The entire CDR3 is CASSLQGFNEQFF.

Regarding this clone: The CDR3 goes on 3 residues after the read ends, and that part is filled in from the germline J gene. J is TRBJ1-2 and V is TRBV7-9, with D hard to call. The germline CDR1 and CDR2 sequences are SEHNR and FQNEAQ (reference sequence). The CDR3 has 15 residues. The sequenced part of the CDR3 DNA is TGTGCCAGCAGCCGAAGCGGAGAGCGCTACAATGAC. This encodes CASSRSGERYND. The CDR3 reads in full as CASSRSGERYNDYTF.

On this clone itself: The read ends 3 residues shy of where the CDR3 ends; the end is completed using the germline J gene. V usage is TRBV30 and J usage is TRBJ1-5, with TRBD1 identical over 7 bases. This CDR3 is 13 amino acids long. Trimming cost V 5 bases and J 4 bases; bases outside gene matches: 5. In germline, CDR1 is GTSNPN, CDR2 SVGIG (reference sequence). The CDR3: CAWERGPNQPQHF. CDR3 DNA, as far as it was read: TGTGCCTGGGAGAGGGGGCCGAATCAGCCC.

A remark on this clone: Sequencing ends 3 residues short of the CDR3 end; the germline J gene provides the rest. J is TRBJ1-3 and V is TRBV6-7, with D maybe TRBD1 (5 bases). TRBV6-7 is an open reading frame, and its role is uncertain. The ends were cut back, 6 bases at V and 4 bases at J, with 16 bases in the middle. The CDR3 has 15 amino acids. CDR3 region: CASSPTANGGNTIYF. The CDR3 bases that were read are TGTGCCAGCAGCCCGACAGCTAACGGGGGAAACACC.

The chain's CDR3 is CASSIALAGGYLQETQYF. CDR3 DNA, as far as it was read: TGTGCCAGTAGTATAGCGCTAGCGGGGGGGTACCTTCAAGAGACC. The chain carries TRBV19 and TRBJ2-5, with TRBD2 identical over 12 bases. The CDR3 end is not reached by the read, which stops 3 residues before it; the germline J gene fills it in. V was clipped by 1 base and J by 2 bases; unmatched bases: 8. The CDR3 runs 18 residues. Germline CDR1 LNHDA, CDR2 SQIVND (reference sequence).

This clone counts as medium-sized by frequency. The read stops 3 residues short of the end of the CDR3; the missing end is completed from the germline J gene. The chain employs TRBV20-1 and TRBJ2-3, with TRBD2 as a possible D gene (5 bases). Trimming removed 3 bases at V and 2 bases at J, with 9 bases between. Germline V CDR1 and CDR2: DFQATT, SNEGSKA (reference sequence). The CDR3 is 13 residues long. CDR3 residues: CSASGENTDTQYF. The CDR3 bases that were read are TGCAGTGCTAGCGGGGAGAACACAGATACG.